This T cell receptor (beta chain) was documented in a study of B cell selection in AIRE deficiency. Findings and limits, study-wide: About 30.6% of healthy-shared Treg sequences were found among patient Tconv cells. Shared Treg sequences were biased toward short CDR3s with few non-templated nucleotide insertions.

The table came from immunoSEQ multiplex PCR; TCRdb's copy has only in-frame clones and leaves some out. The repertoire holds roughly 25,000 clones, with roughly 95% as singletons. There are 15 residues in the CDR3. V shed 4 bases and J shed 0 bases, with 13 bases lying between them. Notes on this clone: The antigen remains undetermined.

CD4+CD127+ cells were sorted as the conventional CD4 T cells. The sample consisted of CD4+CD127+ conventional T cells sorted from PBMCs. This clonotype originated in a human donor in good health. V gene TRBV23-1 combines with J gene TRBJ2-7, with a tentative D call TRBD1 (6 bases). TRBV23-1 is identified as an open reading frame with a role that is uncertain. The CDR3 region is CASSRVQGYSYEQYF. CDR3 DNA: TGCGCCAGCAGTCGGGTACAGGGTTACTCCTACGAGCAGTACTTC.